A selection of T cell receptor beta chains follows, all from one sample in a study of blood T cell repertoires in COVID-19. The assay was immunoSEQ multiplex PCR, and TCRdb's table has in-frame clones only and misses some. The sample lists about 130,000 clones, 70% to 90% occurring once. Sequenced input: peripheral blood. All receptors come from an elderly woman with acute or convalescent COVID-19. Each CDR3 is given with its conserved first and last residue. A D gene is named only where the DNA matches it firmly. For some rows the clone size is stated as once, few or many, or as a class when expanded; others skip it.

d_call	v_call	j_call	clone_size	cdr3_nt	cdr3_aa
TRBD1	TRBV24-1	TRBJ1-1	-	TGTGCCACCAGTCCCGGGACAGGGATGAACACTGAAGCTTTCTTT	CATSPGTGMNTEAFF
TRBD1	TRBV18	TRBJ1-6	few	TGTGCCAGCTCACCAGGCACAGGGGGCGCCACCACTTCACCCCTCCACTTT	CASSPGTGGATTSPLHF
TRBD1	TRBV5-1	TRBJ2-7	-	TGCGCCAGCAGCTCCGCCCAGGGGGCGATCTACGAGCAGTACTTC	CASSSAQGAIYEQYF
-	TRBV18	TRBJ1-6	-	TGTGCCAGCTCACCCTCCGGGTCGAACCTTGTCCACTTT	CASSPSGSNLVHF
TRBD1	TRBV7-2	TRBJ1-5	-	TGTGCCAGCAGCGCTCGGCCGGGACAGGGGCGTTATAGCAATCAGCCCCAGCATTTT	CASSARPGQGRYSNQPQHF
-	TRBV2	TRBJ2-6	-	TGTGCCAGGCAGGGAATTGGGGCCAACGTCCTGACTTTC	CARQGIGANVLTF
-	TRBV2	TRBJ1-2	-	TGTGCCAGCACTGCAGAAAACTATGGCTACACCTTC	CASTAENYGYTF
TRBD2	TRBV13	TRBJ2-3	-	TGTGCCAGCAGCCGGAATAGCGGGGGCGTCACAGATACGCAGTATTTT	CASSRNSGGVTDTQYF
TRBD1	TRBV19	TRBJ1-6	-	TGTGCCAGTAGACCCTCGACAGGGCTAAATTCACCCCTCCACTTT	CASRPSTGLNSPLHF
-	TRBV10-3	TRBJ2-6	once	TGTGCCATCCTGGGAGGCAGGGAGAGGTCTGGGGCCAACGTCCTGACTTTC	CAILGGRERSGANVLTF
-	TRBV11-2	TRBJ2-6	-	TGTGCCAGCAGCTTGAGACAGGTCTCTGGGGCCAACGTCCTGACTTTC	CASSLRQVSGANVLTF
TRBD1	TRBV29-1	TRBJ1-1	-	TGCAGCGTTGCGACAGGGGGCTGGACTGAAGCTTTCTTT	CSVATGGWTEAFF
TRBD2	TRBV19	TRBJ2-3	-	TGTGCCAGTAGTACCACGACTAGCGGGGCAAGCACAGATACGCAGTATTTT	CASSTTTSGASTDTQYF
TRBD2	TRBV19	TRBJ2-1	once	TGTGCCAGTAGCCGTGATATAGCGGGAGGGCCTTTCAATGAGCAGTTCTTC	CASSRDIAGGPFNEQFF
TRBD1	TRBV29-1	TRBJ1-4	-	TGCAGCGTCGATCAGGGGGCCGGTGAAAAACTGTTTTTT	CSVDQGAGEKLFF
TRBD1	TRBV7-9	TRBJ2-2	-	TGTGCCAGCAGCCCTCCGGGACAGGGAGTTAATGGGGAGCTGTTTTTT	CASSPPGQGVNGELFF
TRBD1	TRBV19	TRBJ2-5	-	TGTGCCAGTAGTTCACAGGGACAGGAGACCCAGTACTTC	CASSSQGQETQYF
TRBD1	TRBV4-1	TRBJ2-3	-	TGCGCCAGCAGCCCCCGCGGGACAGGGGGCACAGATACGCAGTATTTT	CASSPRGTGGTDTQYF
TRBD1	TRBV27	TRBJ1-6	-	TGTGCCAGCAGTTTTTGGACAGGGGGCTGGCATAGCAATTCACCCCTCCACTTT	CASSFWTGGWHSNSPLHF
-	TRBV3-1/TRBV3-2	TRBJ2-1	-	TGTGCCAGCAGTCGGAGGCCCTACAATGAGCAGTTCTTC	CASSRRPYNEQFF
-	TRBV4-3	TRBJ1-4	-	TGCGCCAGCAGCCAACAATCGGGACTTAATGAAAAACTGTTTTTT	CASSQQSGLNEKLFF
-	TRBV11-2	TRBJ2-1	-	TGTGCCAGCAGCTTAGATATCAGGGGACATCATTTCTTC	CASSLDIRGHHFF
TRBD1	TRBV4-1	TRBJ1-6	-	TGCGCCAGCAAAAAAGGGACAGGCGTTAATTCACCCCTCCACTTT	CASKKGTGVNSPLHF
TRBD1	TRBV5-1	TRBJ2-1	-	TGCGCCAGCAGCGCTGGGACAGGGAGCCATGAGCAGTTCTTC	CASSAGTGSHEQFF
-	TRBV12-3/TRBV12-4	TRBJ2-1	-	TGTGCCAGCAGTTTAGCTGGAGGACTACCGCCGTTCTTC	CASSLAGGLPPFF
-	TRBV7-2	TRBJ1-2	-	TGTGCCAGCAGCACGGACAGCGACTATGGCTACACCTTC	CASSTDSDYGYTF
-	TRBV7-6	TRBJ1-1	-	TGTGCCAGCAGCCCATCGCCAGGGGCTGGCACTGAAGCTTTCTTT	CASSPSPGAGTEAFF
TRBD1	TRBV9	TRBJ2-1	-	TGTGCCAGCAGCGCAGCCGGGACAGGATTTTACAATGAGCAGTTCTTC	CASSAAGTGFYNEQFF
TRBD1	TRBV6-5	TRBJ2-2	-	TGTGCCAGCATCTCCGGGACAGGGTTGATCGGGGAGCTGTTTTTT	CASISGTGLIGELFF
TRBD2	TRBV7-8	TRBJ2-1	once	TGTGCCAGCAGCTTACCCAGCGGGAGGGGAAATGAGCAGTTCTTC	CASSLPSGRGNEQFF
TRBD1	TRBV27	TRBJ2-3	-	TGTGCCAGTCGACAGGGAAGCACAGATACGCAGTATTTT	CASRQGSTDTQYF
-	TRBV19	TRBJ2-5	-	TGTGCCAGTAGTAGGTCAGTGAAAGAGACCCAGTACTTC	CASSRSVKETQYF
-	TRBV2	TRBJ1-2	-	TGTGCCAGCAGTATCGGGAGAGGAGGCTATGGCTACACCTTC	CASSIGRGGYGYTF
-	TRBV6-5	TRBJ1-5	once	TGTGCCAGCAGCACCCTACAGGGTCGCAATCAGCCCCAGCATTTT	CASSTLQGRNQPQHF
-	TRBV5-4	TRBJ1-3	-	TGTGCCAGCAGCCCAGACGGGTCCCTAGGAAACACCATATATTTT	CASSPDGSLGNTIYF
-	TRBV6-1	TRBJ1-3	-	TGTGCCAGCAGTGAATCAGTCATCTCTGGAAACACCATATATTTT	CASSESVISGNTIYF
-	TRBV14	TRBJ2-1	-	TGTGCCAGCAGCCTCGTCTTTAATGAGCAGTTCTTC	CASSLVFNEQFF
-	TRBV2	TRBJ1-2	-	TGTGCCAGCAGTGAAGGGGCAGGGGCCCTCTATGGCTACACCTTC	CASSEGAGALYGYTF
TRBD2	TRBV20-1	TRBJ2-3	-	TGCAGTGCTAGTCCGCCGACTAGCGTCTACACAGATACGCAGTATTTT	CSASPPTSVYTDTQYF